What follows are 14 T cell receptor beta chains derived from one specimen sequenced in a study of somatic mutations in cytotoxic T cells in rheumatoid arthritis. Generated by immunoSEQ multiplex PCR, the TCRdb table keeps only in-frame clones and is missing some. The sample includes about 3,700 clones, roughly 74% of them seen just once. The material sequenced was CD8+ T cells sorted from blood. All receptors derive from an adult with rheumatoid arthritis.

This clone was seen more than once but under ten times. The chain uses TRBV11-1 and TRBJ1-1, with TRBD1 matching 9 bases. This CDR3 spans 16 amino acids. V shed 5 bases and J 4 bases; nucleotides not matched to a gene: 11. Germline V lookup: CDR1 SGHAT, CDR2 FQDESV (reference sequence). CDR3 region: CASSQGQGVDITEAFF. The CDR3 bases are TGTGCCAGCAGCCAGGGACAGGGAGTAGACATCACTGAAGCTTTCTTT.

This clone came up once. The CDR3 protein is CASSQDSNTGELFF. The CDR3 coding sequence is TGCGCCAGCAGCCAAGACTCAAACACCGGGGAGCTGTTTTTT. The chain carries TRBV4-1 and TRBJ2-2; D is undetermined. The CDR3 contains 14 residues. Deletions cut 0 bases from V and 2 bases from J, with 4 bases between. CDR1 and CDR2 (germline): MGHRA, YSYEKL.

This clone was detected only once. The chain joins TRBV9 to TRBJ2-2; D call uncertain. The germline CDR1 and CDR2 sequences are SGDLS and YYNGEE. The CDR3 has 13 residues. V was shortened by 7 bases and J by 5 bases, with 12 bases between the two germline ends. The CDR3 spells CASGPGRTGELFF. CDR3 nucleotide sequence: TGTGCCAGCGGGCCCGGTCGGACCGGGGAGCTGTTTTTT. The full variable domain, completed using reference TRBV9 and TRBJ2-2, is DSGVTQTPKHLITATGQRVTLRCSPRSGDLSVYWYQQSLDQGLQFLIQYYNGEERAKGNILERFSAQQFPDLHSELNLSSLELGDSALYFCASGPGRTGELFFGEGSRLTVL.

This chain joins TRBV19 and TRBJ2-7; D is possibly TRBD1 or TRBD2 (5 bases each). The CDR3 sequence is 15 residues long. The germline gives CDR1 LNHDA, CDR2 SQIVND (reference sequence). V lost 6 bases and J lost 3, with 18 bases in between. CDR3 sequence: CASSRGRGGSYEQYF. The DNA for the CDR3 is TGTGCCAGTAGCCGAGGTCGGGGCGGCAGCTACGAGCAGTACTTC.

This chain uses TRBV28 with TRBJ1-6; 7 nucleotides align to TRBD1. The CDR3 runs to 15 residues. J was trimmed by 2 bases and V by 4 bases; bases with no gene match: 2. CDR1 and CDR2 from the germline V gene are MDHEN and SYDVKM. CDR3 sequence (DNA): TGTGCCAGCAGTTCCGACAGGGCCTATAATTCACCCCTCCACTTT. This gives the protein CASSSDRAYNSPLHF.

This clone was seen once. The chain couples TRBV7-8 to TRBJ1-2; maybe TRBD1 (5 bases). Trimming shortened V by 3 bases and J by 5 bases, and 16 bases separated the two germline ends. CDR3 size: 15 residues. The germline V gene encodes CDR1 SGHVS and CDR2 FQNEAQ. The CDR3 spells CASSFGGSSSYGYTF. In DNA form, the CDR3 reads TGTGCCAGCAGCTTCGGGGGGAGTAGCTCGTATGGCTACACCTTC.

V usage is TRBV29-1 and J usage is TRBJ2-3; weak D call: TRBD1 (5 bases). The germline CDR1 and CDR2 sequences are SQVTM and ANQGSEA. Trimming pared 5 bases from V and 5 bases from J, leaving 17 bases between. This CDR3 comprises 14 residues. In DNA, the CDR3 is TGCAGCGTTTCGGGCAGGGTAGTTGGAGATACGCAGTATTTT. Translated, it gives CSVSGRVVGDTQYF.

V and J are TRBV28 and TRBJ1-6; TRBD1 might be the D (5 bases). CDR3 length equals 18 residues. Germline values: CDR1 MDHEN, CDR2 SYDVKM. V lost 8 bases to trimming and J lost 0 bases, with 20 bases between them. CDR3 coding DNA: TGTGCCAGCTTCGGACACTCGTCCTCTACCTCCTATAATTCACCCCTCCACTTT. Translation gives CASFGHSSSTSYNSPLHF.

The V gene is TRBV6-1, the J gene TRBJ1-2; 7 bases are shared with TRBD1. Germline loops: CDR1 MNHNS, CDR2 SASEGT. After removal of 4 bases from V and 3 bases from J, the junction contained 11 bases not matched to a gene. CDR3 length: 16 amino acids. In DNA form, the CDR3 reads TGTGCCAGCAGTGGGGCGGGAGGGGGCGCCTACTATGGCTACACCTTC. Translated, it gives CASSGAGGGAYYGYTF.

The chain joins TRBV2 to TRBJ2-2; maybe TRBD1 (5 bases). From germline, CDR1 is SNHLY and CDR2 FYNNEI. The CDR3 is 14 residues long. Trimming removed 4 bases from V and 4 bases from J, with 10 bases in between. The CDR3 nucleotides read TGTGCCAGCAGTGCCCAGGGTGTCACCGGGGAGCTGTTTTTT. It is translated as CASSAQGVTGELFF.

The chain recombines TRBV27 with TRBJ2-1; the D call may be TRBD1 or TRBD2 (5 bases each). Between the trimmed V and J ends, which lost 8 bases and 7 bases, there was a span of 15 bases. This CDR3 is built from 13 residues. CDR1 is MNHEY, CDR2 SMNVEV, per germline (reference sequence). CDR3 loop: CASLPGLGNEQFF. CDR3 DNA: TGTGCCAGCCTTCCGGGGCTAGGAAATGAGCAGTTCTTC.

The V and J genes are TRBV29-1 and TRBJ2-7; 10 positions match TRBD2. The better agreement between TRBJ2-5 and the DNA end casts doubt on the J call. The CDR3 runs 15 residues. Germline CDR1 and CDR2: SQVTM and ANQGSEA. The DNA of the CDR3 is TGCAGCGTTGAAGGTGGCAGCGGGGGGGGGCAGACCCAGTACTTC. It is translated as CSVEGGSGGGQTQYF.

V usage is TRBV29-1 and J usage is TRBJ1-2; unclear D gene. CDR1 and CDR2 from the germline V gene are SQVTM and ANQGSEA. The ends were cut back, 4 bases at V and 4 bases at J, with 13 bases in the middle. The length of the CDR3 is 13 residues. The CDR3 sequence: CSVALSNVYGYTF. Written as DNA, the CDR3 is TGCAGCGTTGCACTCTCAAATGTCTATGGCTACACCTTC.

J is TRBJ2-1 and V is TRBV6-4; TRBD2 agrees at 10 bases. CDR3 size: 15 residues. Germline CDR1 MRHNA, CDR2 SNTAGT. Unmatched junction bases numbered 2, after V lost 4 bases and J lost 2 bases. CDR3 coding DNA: TGTGCCAGCAGTGTACTAGCGGGGCCCTACAATGAGCAGTTCTTC. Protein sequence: CASSVLAGPYNEQFF.